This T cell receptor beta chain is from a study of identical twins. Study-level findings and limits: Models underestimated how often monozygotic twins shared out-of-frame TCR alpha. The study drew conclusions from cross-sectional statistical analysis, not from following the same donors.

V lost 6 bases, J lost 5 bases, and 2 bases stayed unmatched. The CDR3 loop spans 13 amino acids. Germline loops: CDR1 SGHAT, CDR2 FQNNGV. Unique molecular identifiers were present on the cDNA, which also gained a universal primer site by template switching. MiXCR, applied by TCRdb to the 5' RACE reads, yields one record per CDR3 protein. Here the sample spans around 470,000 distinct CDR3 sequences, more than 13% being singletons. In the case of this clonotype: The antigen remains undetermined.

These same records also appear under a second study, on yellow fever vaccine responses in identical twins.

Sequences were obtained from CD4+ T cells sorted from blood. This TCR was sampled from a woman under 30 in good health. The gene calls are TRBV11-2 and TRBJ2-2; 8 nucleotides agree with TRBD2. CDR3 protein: CASRASGTGELFF. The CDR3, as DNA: TGTGCCAGCAGGGCTAGCGGGACCGGGGAGCTGTTTTTT.